Listed here are 27 T cell receptor beta chains from one sample, sequenced in a study of OX40 agonist ivuxolimab in advanced cancers. Method: immunoSEQ multiplex PCR; TCRdb's copy keeps in-frame clones and lacks some. The sample holds tens of thousands of clones, 85% to 95% seen once. Sample: CD4+ or CD8+ T cells sorted from blood, taken in a trial of the OX40 agonist ivuxolimab. Source of these receptors: an adult with an advanced solid tumor such as melanoma, head and neck, liver or kidney cancer.

The chain recombines TRBV9 with TRBJ2-1, with D possibly TRBD2 on 6 matching bases. The CDR3 runs to 15 residues. Per germline, CDR1 SGDLS and CDR2 YYNGEE. V lost 4 bases and J 4 bases, leaving 15 bases between the germline ends. CDR3 sequence (DNA): TGTGCCAGCAGCCCTCCCGGGAGCAGGTACAATGAGCAGTTCTTC. It encodes CASSPPGSRYNEQFF.

In its sample, this clone was seen a few times. The rearrangement links TRBV18 to TRBJ1-6; 7 positions agree with TRBD1. The CDR3 length is 16 residues. CDR1 is KGHSH, CDR2 LQKENI, per germline. Trimming cost V 6 bases and J 4 bases; bases outside gene matches: 9. The CDR3 nucleotides are TGTGCCAGCTCCTGGGACAGCTCCTTGTATAATTCACCCCTCCACTTT. Amino acid sequence: CASSWDSSLYNSPLHF.

V is TRBV28 and J is TRBJ2-2, with D perhaps matching TRBD2 (5 bases). Trimming left V 3 bases short and J 2 bases short, with 10 bases between. There are 15 residues in the CDR3. The germline V gene has CDR1 MDHEN and CDR2 SYDVKM. CDR3 nucleotide sequence: TGTGCCAGCAGTTTGGGCGGGTCAAACACCGGGGAGCTGTTTTTT. As protein: CASSLGGSNTGELFF.

This clone was found once. This chain's CDR3 is CASSLREYPYNEQFF. CDR3 sequence (DNA): TGTGCCAGCAGCCTCCGGGAGTACCCCTACAATGAGCAGTTCTTC. This chain joins TRBV6-1 and TRBJ2-1, with TRBD2 as a possible D gene (6 bases). There are 15 residues in the CDR3. V lost 6 bases and J lost 2, with 14 bases in between. The germline CDR1 and CDR2 sequences are MNHNS and SASEGT.

V gene TRBV9 combines with J gene TRBJ2-1; 9 nucleotides match TRBD2. Trimming took 1 base from V and 6 from J; bases not matched to a gene: 5. Germline lookup yields CDR1 SGDLS and CDR2 YYNGEE. The CDR3 has 15 amino acids. This CDR3 is CASSVIATSGNEQFF. In DNA form, the CDR3 reads TGTGCCAGCAGCGTAATTGCGACTAGCGGCAATGAGCAGTTCTTC.

The chain uses TRBV28 and TRBJ1-3, with D possibly being TRBD1 (5 bases). The CDR3 spans 14 residues. Trimming took off 6 bases at V and 0 bases at J, with 9 bases between the two ends. CDR1 MDHEN and CDR2 SYDVKM come from the germline V gene. As DNA, the CDR3 is TGTGCCAGCAGACCGACAGCCTCTGGAAACACCATATATTTT. This codes for CASRPTASGNTIYF. The variable domain in full, with the rest retrieved from reference TRBV28 and TRBJ1-3, is DVKVTQSSRYLVKRTGEKVFLECVQDMDHENMFWYRQDPGLGLRLIYFSYDVKMKEKGDIPEGYSVSREKKERFSLILESASTNQTSMYLCASRPTASGNTIYFGEGSWLTVV.

This clone was seen just once. The chain combines TRBV18 with TRBJ1-3; D remains unclear. The CDR3 sequence is 17 residues long. Germline V lookup: CDR1 KGHSH, CDR2 LQKENI. Trimming pared 3 bases from V and 0 bases from J, leaving 15 bases between. The CDR3 DNA follows: TGTGCCAGCTCACCCTCGTCTGCTATTATCTCTGGAAACACCATATATTTT. As protein: CASSPSSAIISGNTIYF.

This chain links TRBV2 with TRBJ2-4, with D unclear. The CDR3 consists of 12 residues. Germline CDR1 is SNHLY and CDR2 is FYNNEI. Trimming pared 0 bases from V and 13 bases from J, leaving 10 bases between. DNA of the CDR3: TGTGCCAGCAGTGAAGCAGGTGGGCCCCAGTACTTC. Its translation: CASSEAGGPQYF.

This clone was detected a few times. The rearrangement uses TRBV28 and TRBJ2-1, with D unclear. V lost 4 bases to trimming and J lost 10 bases, with 11 bases between them. Germline CDR1 MDHEN, CDR2 SYDVKM. The CDR3 sequence is 12 residues long. Here the CDR3 DNA reads TGTGCCAGCAGTTCCAGGATGGGAGAGCAGTTCTTC. This translates into CASSSRMGEQFF.

This chain connects TRBV6-1 to TRBJ2-7; 7 bases line up with TRBD1. CDR3 length: 15 residues. Germline assignment: CDR1 MNHNS and CDR2 SASEGT. V lost 4 bases, J lost 2 bases, and 8 bases stayed unmatched. CDR3 DNA: TGTGCCAGCAGTGCCCGCGAGAGGGGGCCCTACGAGCAGTACTTC. This gives the protein CASSARERGPYEQYF.

This chain connects TRBV28 to TRBJ2-7; tentatively, D is TRBD1 (5 bases). Trimming removed 2 bases from V and 5 bases from J, with 16 bases in between. The CDR3 is 15 amino acids. Germline CDR1 and CDR2: MDHEN and SYDVKM. The CDR3 nucleotides read TGTGCCAGCAGTTTAATGGCTAGGTGGGGCCACGAGCAGTACTTC. This gives the protein CASSLMARWGHEQYF.

This clone came up once. This chain links TRBV7-3 with TRBJ2-2; 8 positions agree with TRBD1. Trimming took 5 bases from V and 2 from J; bases not matched to a gene: 4. The CDR3 length is 15 residues. Germline CDR1 and CDR2: SGHTA and FQGTGA. CDR3 nucleotides: TGTGCCAGCAGCACAGGACAGGGAAACACCGGGGAGCTGTTTTTT. Its protein product is CASSTGQGNTGELFF.

The chain combines TRBV7-2 with TRBJ2-3; D is perhaps TRBD1 (5 bases). The CDR3 has 15 amino acids. CDR1 is SGHTA and CDR2 is FQGNSA in the germline V gene. Trimming took 0 bases from V and 3 from J, leaving 10 bases between them. The CDR3 loop reads CASSLAQGRTDTQYF. The CDR3 nucleotides are TGTGCCAGCAGCTTAGCGCAGGGTCGGACAGATACGCAGTATTTT.

The J gene is TRBJ2-5, the V gene TRBV27, with TRBD2 as a possible D gene (6 bases). The ends were cut back, 0 bases at V and 5 bases at J, with 13 bases in the middle. Germline V gene lookup returns CDR1 MNHEY and CDR2 SMNVEV (reference sequence). The CDR3 has 15 residues. CDR3 region: CASSLSGGRGETQYF. The CDR3 DNA reads as TGTGCCAGCAGTTTATCGGGGGGACGCGGGGAGACCCAGTACTTC.

The gene calls are TRBV18 and TRBJ2-3, with 7 bases that match TRBD1. The V segment lost 2 bases and the J segment 0 bases; nucleotides outside the gene matches: 2. CDR1 is KGHSH, CDR2 LQKENI, per germline. The CDR3 loop spans 15 amino acids. The CDR3 here is CASSPATGSTDTQYF. CDR3 in DNA: TGTGCCAGCTCACCAGCGACAGGGAGCACAGATACGCAGTATTTT.

The V call is TRBV7-2, the J call TRBJ2-1, with D uncertain. This CDR3 is built from 15 residues. Deletions cut 3 bases from V and 0 bases from J, with 9 bases between. Germline CDR1 and CDR2: SGHTA and FQGNSA. The chain's CDR3 is CASSFDTVSYNEQFF. The CDR3 DNA sequence: TGTGCCAGCAGCTTCGACACTGTCTCCTACAATGAGCAGTTCTTC.

Only one count was recorded for this clone. This chain connects TRBV14 to TRBJ1-5; weak D call: TRBD1 (5 bases). The germline V gene encodes CDR1 SGHDN and CDR2 FVKESK. There are 13 residues in the CDR3. V was shortened by 4 bases and J by 7 bases, with 11 bases between the two germline ends. The CDR3 reads CASSRGSGQPQHF. The CDR3, as DNA: TGTGCCAGCAGCCGAGGGTCAGGGCAGCCCCAGCATTTT.

V usage is TRBV4-3 and J usage is TRBJ2-7; 14 bases fit TRBD2. This CDR3 spans 17 amino acids. CDR1 is LGHNA, CDR2 YSLEER, per germline. Trimming took 0 bases from V and 2 from J; bases not matched to a gene: 3. The CDR3 is CASSQDSGLAGAYEQYF. In DNA, the CDR3 is TGCGCCAGCAGCCAAGATTCGGGACTAGCGGGAGCCTACGAGCAGTACTTC.

The genes are TRBV4-3 and TRBJ2-3, with D perhaps matching TRBD1 or TRBD2 (7 bases each). V lost 0 bases to trimming and J lost 1 base, with 11 bases between them. This CDR3 is built from 16 residues. CDR1 and CDR2 (germline): LGHNA, YSLEER. The DNA for the CDR3 is TGCGCCAGCAGCCAAGAGGGAGGGGGCGGCACAGATACGCAGTATTTT. This gives the protein CASSQEGGGGTDTQYF.

This chain joins TRBV7-9 and TRBJ1-1; D unresolved. This CDR3 contains 8 residues. Trimming took 6 bases from V and 7 from J, leaving 0 bases between them. Germline CDR1 and CDR2: SEHNR and FQNEAQ (reference sequence). CDR3 residues: CASSEAFF. The DNA for the CDR3 is TGTGCCAGCAGTGAAGCTTTCTTT. Full variable domain (remainder filled in from reference TRBV7-9 and TRBJ1-1): DTGVSQNPRHKITKRGQNVTFRCDPISEHNRLYWYRQTLGQGPEFLTYFQNEAQLEKSRLLSDRFSAERPKGSFSTLEIQRTEQGDSAMYLCASSEAFFGQGTRLTVV.

This chain connects TRBV28 to TRBJ2-4; 8 bases agree with TRBD1. Germline V CDR1 and CDR2: MDHEN, SYDVKM. V gave up 6 bases and J gave up 13 bases; unmatched junction bases: 14. The CDR3 runs 14 residues. The chain's CDR3 is CASSPPRTGNGQYF. CDR3 bases: TGTGCCAGCAGCCCACCCCGGACAGGGAATGGCCAGTACTTC.

This clone was detected only once. This CDR3 fails to terminate in the conserved phenylalanine or tryptophan, so it likely reflects a read error. The chain combines TRBV5-1 with TRBJ1-2; D gene unclear. V lost 0 bases and J lost 0, with 6 bases in between. This CDR3 region has 14 residues. Germline V gene data show CDR1 as SGHRS and CDR2 as YFSETQ. CDR3 DNA sequence: TGCGCCAGCAGCTTGGTCGGAGCTAACTATGGCTACACCCTC. Amino acids: CASSLVGANYGYTL.

The rearrangement uses TRBV4-1 and TRBJ2-7; TRBD2 might be the D (6 bases). Trimming shortened V by 2 bases and J by 3 bases, and 14 bases separated the two germline ends. The V gene's germline CDR1 is MGHRA and CDR2 YSYEKL. CDR3 length: 15 amino acids. CDR3 DNA: TGCGCCAGCAGCCAACCGGGACTGAGCAACTACGAGCAGTACTTC. Its translation is CASSQPGLSNYEQYF.

The chain recombines TRBV7-9 with TRBJ2-3; TRBD1 aligns across 8 bases. Per the germline V gene, CDR1 is SEHNR and CDR2 is FQNEAQ (reference sequence). J gave up 5 bases and V 2 bases, and 3 bases lay outside the gene matches. The CDR3 sequence is 14 residues long. This CDR3 is CASSLQGAQDTQYF. The CDR3 nucleotides are TGTGCCAGCAGCTTACAGGGGGCACAAGATACGCAGTATTTT.

This clone was counted a few times. The rearrangement uses TRBV25-1 and TRBJ2-1, with D perhaps TRBD2 (6 bases). Germline V lookup: CDR1 MGHDK, CDR2 SYGVNS. The CDR3 consists of 14 residues. V was cut by 1 base and J by 7 bases, with 11 bases left in between. Here the CDR3 DNA reads TGTGCCAGCAGTGAATCGGGGGAGTTGAATGAGCAGTTCTTC. Its protein product is CASSESGELNEQFF.

V usage is TRBV5-4 and J usage is TRBJ2-3; no clear D gene. This CDR3 contains 14 residues. CDR1 is SGHNT, CDR2 YYREEE, per germline (reference sequence). The V end lost 4 bases, the J end lost 1 base, and 10 bases lay between the germline ends. In DNA form, the CDR3 reads TGTGCCAGCAGCGGTCCAGCCGGCACAGATACGCAGTATTTT. This codes for CASSGPAGTDTQYF.

This clone was observed a single time. The chain couples TRBV5-8 to TRBJ2-7; 9 bases are shared with TRBD1. Losses at the gene ends were 4 bases for V and 2 bases for J; bases not matched to a gene: 1. The CDR3 is made up of 13 amino acids. CDR1 SGHTS and CDR2 YDEGEE come from the germline V gene. The CDR3 coding sequence is TGTGCCAGCAGCAGGGACAGGGCCTACGAGCAGTACTTC. This translates into CASSRDRAYEQYF.